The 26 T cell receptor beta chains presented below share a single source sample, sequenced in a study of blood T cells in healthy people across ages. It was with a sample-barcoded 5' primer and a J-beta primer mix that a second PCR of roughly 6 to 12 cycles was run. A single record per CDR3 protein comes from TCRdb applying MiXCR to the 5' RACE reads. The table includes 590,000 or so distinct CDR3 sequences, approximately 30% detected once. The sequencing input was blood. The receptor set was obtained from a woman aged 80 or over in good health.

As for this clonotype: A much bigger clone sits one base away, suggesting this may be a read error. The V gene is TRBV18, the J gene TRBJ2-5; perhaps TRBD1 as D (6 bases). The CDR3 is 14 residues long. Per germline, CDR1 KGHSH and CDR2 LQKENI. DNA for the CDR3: TGTGCCTGCTCACCCCTCCGGACAGAAGAGACCCAGTACTTC. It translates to CACSPLRTEETQYF.

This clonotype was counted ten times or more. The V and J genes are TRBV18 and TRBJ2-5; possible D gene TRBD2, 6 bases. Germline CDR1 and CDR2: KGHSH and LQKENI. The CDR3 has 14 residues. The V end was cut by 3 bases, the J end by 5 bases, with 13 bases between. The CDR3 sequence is CASSPYGGRETQYF. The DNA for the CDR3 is TGTGCCAGCTCACCTTACGGGGGACGGGAGACCCAGTACTTC.

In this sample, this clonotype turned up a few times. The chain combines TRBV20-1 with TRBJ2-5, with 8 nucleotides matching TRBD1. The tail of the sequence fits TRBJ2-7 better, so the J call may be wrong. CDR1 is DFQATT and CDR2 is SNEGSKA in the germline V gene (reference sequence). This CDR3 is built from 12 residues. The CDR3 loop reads CSASAGGAEQYF. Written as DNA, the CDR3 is TGCAGTGCTAGCGCAGGGGGCGCCGAGCAGTACTTC.

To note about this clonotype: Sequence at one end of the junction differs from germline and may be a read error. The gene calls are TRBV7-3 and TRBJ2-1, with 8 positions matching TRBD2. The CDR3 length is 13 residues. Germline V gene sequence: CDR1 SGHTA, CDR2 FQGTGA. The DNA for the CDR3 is TGTGCCAACAGCTCAGGACTAGCCGATGAGCAGTTCTTC. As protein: CANSSGLADEQFF.

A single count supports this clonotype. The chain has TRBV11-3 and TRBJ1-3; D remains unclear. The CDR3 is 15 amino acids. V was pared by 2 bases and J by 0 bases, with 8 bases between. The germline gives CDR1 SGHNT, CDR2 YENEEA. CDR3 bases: TGTGCCAGCAGCTTACAGGAATTCTCTGGAAACACCATATATTTT. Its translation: CASSLQEFSGNTIYF. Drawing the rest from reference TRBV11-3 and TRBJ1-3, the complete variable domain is EAGVVQSPRYKIIEKKQPVAFWCNPISGHNTLYWYLQNLGQGPELLIRYENEEAVDDSQLPKDRFSAERLKGVDSTLKIQPAELGDSAVYLCASSLQEFSGNTIYFGEGSWLTVV.

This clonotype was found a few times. DNA for the CDR3: TGTGCCAGCAGTCCTACCGCAGGGGGCCAAAATGAAAAACTGTTTTTT. It yields the protein CASSPTAGGQNEKLFF. The V gene is TRBV12-3 or TRBV12-4, the J gene TRBJ1-4, with 8 positions matching TRBD1. CDR3 size: 16 residues. The J segment lost 5 bases and the V segment lost 5 bases, leaving 10 bases of the junction unmatched.

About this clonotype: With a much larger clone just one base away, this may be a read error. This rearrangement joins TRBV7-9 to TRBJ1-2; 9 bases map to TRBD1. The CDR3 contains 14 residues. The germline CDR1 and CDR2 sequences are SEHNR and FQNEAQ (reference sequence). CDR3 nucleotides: TGTGTCAGCAGCTTTGGACAGGGGAACTATGGCTACACCTTC. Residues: CVSSFGQGNYGYTF.

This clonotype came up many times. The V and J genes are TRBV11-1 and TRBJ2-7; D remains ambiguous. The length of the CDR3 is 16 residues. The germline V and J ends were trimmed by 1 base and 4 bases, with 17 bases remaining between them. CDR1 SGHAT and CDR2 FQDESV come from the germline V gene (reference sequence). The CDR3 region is CASSLDRRISGYEQYF. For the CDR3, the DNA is TGTGCCAGCAGCTTAGACAGACGGATTAGTGGTTACGAGCAGTACTTC.

In nucleotides, the CDR3 is TGTGCCAGCAGCACATCTGCCGGGACAGGGCGACCAGATACGCAGTATTTT. Encoded protein: CASSTSAGTGRPDTQYF. The chain employs TRBV5-4 and TRBJ2-3, with 9 bases aligning to TRBD1. Germline V CDR1 and CDR2: SGHNT, YYREEE (reference sequence). Trimming took 4 bases from V and 4 from J; bases not matched to a gene: 13. This CDR3 is 17 amino acids long.

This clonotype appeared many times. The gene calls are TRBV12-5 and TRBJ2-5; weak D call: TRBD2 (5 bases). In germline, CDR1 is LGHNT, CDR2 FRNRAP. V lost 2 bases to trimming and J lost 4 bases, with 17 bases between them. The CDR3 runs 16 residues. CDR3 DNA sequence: TGTGCTAGTGGTTTGTCAAATTACGGGATTGGAGAGACCCAGTACTTC. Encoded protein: CASGLSNYGIGETQYF.

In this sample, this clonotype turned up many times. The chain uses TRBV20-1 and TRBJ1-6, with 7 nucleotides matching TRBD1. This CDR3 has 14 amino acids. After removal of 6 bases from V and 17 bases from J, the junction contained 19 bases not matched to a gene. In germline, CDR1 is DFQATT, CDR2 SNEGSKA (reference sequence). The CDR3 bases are TGCAGTGCCCTATACAGGGGCCCAGGAACAAGGGTCCACTTT. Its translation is CSALYRGPGTRVHF.

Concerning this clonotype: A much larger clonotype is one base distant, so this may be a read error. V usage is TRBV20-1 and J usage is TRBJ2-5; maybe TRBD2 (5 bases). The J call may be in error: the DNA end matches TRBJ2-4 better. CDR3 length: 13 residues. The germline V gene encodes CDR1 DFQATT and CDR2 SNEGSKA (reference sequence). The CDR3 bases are TGCAGTGCTAGAGATCGGAGGCAAAACATTCAGTACTTC. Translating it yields CSARDRRQNIQYF.

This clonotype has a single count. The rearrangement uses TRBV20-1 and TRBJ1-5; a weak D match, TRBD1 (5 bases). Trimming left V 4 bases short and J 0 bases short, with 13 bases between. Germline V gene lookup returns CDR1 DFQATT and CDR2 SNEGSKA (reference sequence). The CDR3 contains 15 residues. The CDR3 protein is CSATKGTDSNQPQHF. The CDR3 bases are TGCAGTGCTACCAAAGGGACGGATAGCAATCAGCCCCAGCATTTT.

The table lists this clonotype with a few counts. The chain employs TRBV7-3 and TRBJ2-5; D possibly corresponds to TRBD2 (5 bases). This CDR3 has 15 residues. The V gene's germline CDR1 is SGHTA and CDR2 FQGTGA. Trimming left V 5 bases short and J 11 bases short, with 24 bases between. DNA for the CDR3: TGTGCCAGCAGCCCAACACCTAGCTCCTACAATGAGCAGTACTTC. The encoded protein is CASSPTPSSYNEQYF.

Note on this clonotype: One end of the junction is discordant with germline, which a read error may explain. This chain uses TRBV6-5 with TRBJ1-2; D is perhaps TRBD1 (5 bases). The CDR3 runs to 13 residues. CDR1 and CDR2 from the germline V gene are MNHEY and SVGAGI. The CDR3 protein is CASKKLGGDGYTF. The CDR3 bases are TGTGCCAGCAAGAAATTGGGGGGAGACGGCTACACCTTT.

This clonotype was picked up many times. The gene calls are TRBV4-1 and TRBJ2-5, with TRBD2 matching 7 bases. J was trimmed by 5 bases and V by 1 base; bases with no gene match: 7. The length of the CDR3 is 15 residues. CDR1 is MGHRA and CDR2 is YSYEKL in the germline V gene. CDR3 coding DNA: TGCGCCAGCAGCCAAGTAGAGTCCGGGAGGGAGACCCAGTACTTC. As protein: CASSQVESGRETQYF.

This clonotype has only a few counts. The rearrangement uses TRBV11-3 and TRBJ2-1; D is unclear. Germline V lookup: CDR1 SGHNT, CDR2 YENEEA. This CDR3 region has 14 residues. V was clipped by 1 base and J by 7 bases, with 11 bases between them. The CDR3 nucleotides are TGTGCCAGCAGCTTAGGTCCCGTGGGAAATGAGCAGTTCTTC. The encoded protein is CASSLGPVGNEQFF.

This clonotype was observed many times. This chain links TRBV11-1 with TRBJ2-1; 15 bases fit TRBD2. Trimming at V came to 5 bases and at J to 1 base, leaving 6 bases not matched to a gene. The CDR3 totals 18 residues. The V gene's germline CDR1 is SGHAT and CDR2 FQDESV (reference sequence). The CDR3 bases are TGTGCCAGCAGCGGTTGGACTAGCGGGGGGGAGTCCTACAATGAGCAGTTCTTC. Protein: CASSGWTSGGESYNEQFF.

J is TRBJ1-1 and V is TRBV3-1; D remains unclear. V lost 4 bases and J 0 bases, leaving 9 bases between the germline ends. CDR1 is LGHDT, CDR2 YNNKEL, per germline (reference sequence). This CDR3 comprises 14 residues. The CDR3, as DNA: TGTGCCAGCAGCCCGACCACAATGAACACTGAAGCTTTCTTT. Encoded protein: CASSPTTMNTEAFF.

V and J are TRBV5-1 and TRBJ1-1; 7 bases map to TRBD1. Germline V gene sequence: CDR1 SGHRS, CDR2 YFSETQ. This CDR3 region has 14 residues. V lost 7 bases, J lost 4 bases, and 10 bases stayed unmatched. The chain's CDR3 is CASGNRQGPTEAFF. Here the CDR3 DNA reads TGCGCCAGCGGCAACCGACAGGGTCCCACTGAAGCTTTCTTT.

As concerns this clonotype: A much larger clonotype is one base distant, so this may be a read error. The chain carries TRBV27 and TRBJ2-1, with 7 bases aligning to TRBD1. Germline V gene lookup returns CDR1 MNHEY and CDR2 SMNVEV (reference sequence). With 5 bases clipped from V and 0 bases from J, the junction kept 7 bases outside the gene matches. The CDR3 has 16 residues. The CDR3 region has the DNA TGTGCCAGCAGTCGTAGAGACAGGGCCTCCTACAATGAGCAGTTCTTC. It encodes CASSRRDRASYNEQFF.

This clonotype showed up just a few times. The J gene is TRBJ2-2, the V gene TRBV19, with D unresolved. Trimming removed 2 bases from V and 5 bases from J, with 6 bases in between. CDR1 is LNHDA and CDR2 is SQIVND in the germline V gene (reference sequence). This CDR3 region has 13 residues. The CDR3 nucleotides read TGTGCCAGTAGTATAATCATAACCGGGGAGCTGTTTTTT. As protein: CASSIIITGELFF.

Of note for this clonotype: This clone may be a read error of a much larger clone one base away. The CDR3 reads CASSPLNTGKLFF. In DNA, the CDR3 is TGTGCCAGCAGCCCCTTGAACACCGGGAAGCTGTTTTTT. The chain combines TRBV4-2 with TRBJ2-2; TRBD2 might be the D (5 bases). The CDR3 consists of 13 residues. Per the germline V gene, CDR1 is LGHNA and CDR2 is YNFKEQ.

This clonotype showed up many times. The CDR3 reads CASSSGQGRTYGYTF. The DNA of the CDR3 is TGTGCCAGCAGCTCCGGACAGGGACGTACCTATGGCTACACCTTC. The chain has TRBV7-8 and TRBJ1-2; TRBD1 aligns across 8 bases. CDR1 is SGHVS and CDR2 is FQNEAQ in the germline V gene. There are 15 residues in the CDR3. The trim removed 4 bases at V and 4 bases at J, leaving 8 bases unmatched.

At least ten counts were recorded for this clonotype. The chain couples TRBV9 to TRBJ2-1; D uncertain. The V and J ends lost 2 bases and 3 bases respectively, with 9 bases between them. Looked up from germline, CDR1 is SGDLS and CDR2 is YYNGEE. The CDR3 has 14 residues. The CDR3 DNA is TGTGCCAGCAGCGTTGGGGTACGCTACAATGAGCAGTTCTTC. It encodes CASSVGVRYNEQFF.

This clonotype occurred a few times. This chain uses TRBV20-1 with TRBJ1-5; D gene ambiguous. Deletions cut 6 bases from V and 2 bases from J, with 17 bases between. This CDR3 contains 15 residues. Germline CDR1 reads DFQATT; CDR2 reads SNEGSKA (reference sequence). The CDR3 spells CSATTWGRGNQPQHF. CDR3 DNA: TGCAGTGCCACGACATGGGGTAGAGGCAATCAGCCCCAGCATTTT.